This T cell receptor (beta chain) came from a study of OX40 agonist ivuxolimab in advanced cancers. Findings and limits, study-wide: CD4+ and CD8+ blood T cells expanded clonally by week 6 at 0.1 to 3.0 mg/kg. There were, on average, more expanded clones in CD8+ T cells than in CD4+.

TCRdb keeps only in-frame clones here, not all; method: immunoSEQ multiplex PCR. The data show fewer than 30,000 clones, 80% to 85% seen once. The CDR3 covers 19 residues. Trimming removed 5 bases at V and 0 bases at J, with 26 bases between. From germline, CDR1 is MNHEY and CDR2 SMNVEV (reference sequence). A word on this clone: Antigen unknown.

Here the sequenced sample was CD4+ or CD8+ T cells sorted from blood, taken in a trial of the OX40 agonist ivuxolimab. V and J are TRBV27 and TRBJ2-7, with a weak D call TRBD1 (5 bases). The receptor was derived from an adult with an advanced solid tumor such as melanoma, head and neck, liver or kidney cancer. The chain's CDR3 is CASSPTWGATGLSSYEQYF. The CDR3 nucleotides read TGTGCCAGCAGTCCGACATGGGGCGCGACTGGCCTAAGCTCCTACGAGCAGTACTTC.